Below, 2 T cell receptor beta chains from the same sample are listed, as sequenced in a study of cytomegalovirus exposure and HLA in healthy donors (dated by TCRdb to about 2017). The protocol used for the library was the immunoSEQ multiplex PCR assay. For the multiplex PCR, a mixture combining 60 forward primers for TCR Vbeta segments and 13 reverse primers for TCR Jbeta segments was used. Here the immuneACCESS table is served through TCRdb, limited to in-frame sequences with V and J called. Missing clones are a known gap in these copies; in checked studies unresolved V genes cover under half, and the rest lacks a known reason. The sample records 95,000 to 110,000 clones, around 76% of which are singletons. Roughly 2.5% of the sample rests with the top ten. The specimen was PBMCs. The receptors shown here come from a man aged 30-40 years in good health and CMV-seropositive.

The sample holds a few counts of this clone. The chain is built from TRBV10-2 and TRBJ2-7, with 8 nucleotides matching TRBD1. The CDR3 is 14 amino acids. Germline V gene sequence: CDR1 WSHSY, CDR2 SAAADI. J gave up 6 bases and V 6 bases, and 10 bases lay outside the gene matches. The chain's CDR3 is CASRDPGTGAEQYF. For the CDR3, the DNA is TGCGCCAGCAGGGACCCCGGGACAGGAGCCGAGCAGTACTTC.

This chain links TRBV9 with TRBJ1-2, with a weak D call TRBD1 (5 bases). Trimming cost V 3 bases and J 0 bases, with 15 bases left between them. The CDR3 runs to 16 residues. Germline V gene sequence: CDR1 SGDLS, CDR2 YYNGEE. The CDR3 loop reads CASSEGREITNYGYTF. The DNA for the CDR3 is TGTGCCAGCAGCGAGGGGAGGGAAATCACTAACTATGGCTACACCTTC. The variable domain in full, with the rest retrieved from reference TRBV9 and TRBJ1-2, is DSGVTQTPKHLITATGQRVTLRCSPRSGDLSVYWYQQSLDQGLQFLIQYYNGEERAKGNILERFSAQQFPDLHSELNLSSLELGDSALYFCASSEGREITNYGYTFGSGTRLTVV.